One sample yielded the 26 T cell receptor beta chains listed below, sequenced in a study of beta chain features in type 1 diabetes. The sequenced template was cDNA made from the entire isolated RNA. Clones were sequenced by immunoSEQ multiplex PCR, and TCRdb holds only the in-frame ones, with some missing. The sample holds under 950,000 clones, about a sixth seen once. Sample: naive CD4+ T cells from blood. The receptors were sampled from a young woman in good health.

In its sample, this clone was seen a few times. The chain uses TRBV20-1 and TRBJ2-7, with 8 bases matching TRBD2. The CDR3 has 11 amino acids. Germline V gene sequence: CDR1 DFQATT, CDR2 SNEGSKA (reference sequence). The V and J ends lost 8 bases and 10 bases, in that order; junction bases with no gene match: 10. CDR3 nucleotide sequence: TGCAGTCCAACAACCAGCGGGGGACAGTACTTC. Residues: CSPTTSGGQYF.

The chain employs TRBV9 and TRBJ2-1; D possibly uses TRBD1 or TRBD2 (5 bases each). CDR1 SGDLS and CDR2 YYNGEE come from the germline V gene. The V gene lost 4 bases and the J gene lost 4 bases, with 18 bases spanning the gap. CDR3 length: 16 residues. In DNA form, the CDR3 reads TGTGCCAGCAGCCAGAACGGACAAGGCGGGTACAATGAGCAGTTCTTC. This encodes CASSQNGQGGYNEQFF.

This clone was counted between two and nine times. The rearrangement links TRBV7-8 to TRBJ2-2; D remains ambiguous. The CDR3 spans 14 residues. The V end lost 5 bases, the J end lost 0 bases, and 7 bases lay between the germline ends. From germline, CDR1 is SGHVS and CDR2 FQNEAQ. Here the CDR3 DNA reads TGTGCCAGCAGCGCAGGCCCGAACACCGGGGAGCTGTTTTTT. It is translated as CASSAGPNTGELFF.

The J gene is TRBJ1-1, the V gene TRBV29-1; D is perhaps TRBD1 (5 bases). There are 12 residues in the CDR3. Germline assignment: CDR1 SQVTM and CDR2 ANQGSEA. Trimming took 7 bases from V and 0 from J, leaving 9 bases between them. This chain's CDR3 is CSGRQLNTEAFF. The CDR3, as DNA: TGCAGCGGGAGACAGCTGAACACTGAAGCTTTCTTT.

In its sample, this clone was seen a few times. This chain connects TRBV4-3 to TRBJ2-2; 7 bases fit TRBD1. CDR3 length: 21 amino acids. Germline V gene sequence: CDR1 LGHNA, CDR2 YSLEER. With 4 bases clipped from V and 5 bases from J, the junction kept 25 bases outside the gene matches. CDR3 in amino acids: CASSPHPRTGLALRRTGELFF. Written as DNA, the CDR3 is TGCGCCAGCAGCCCCCACCCCAGGACAGGCCTCGCACTAAGGAGAACCGGGGAGCTGTTTTTT.

Only a few counts were recorded for this clone. At the DNA level, this CDR3 is encoded by other sequences in the same sample as well. The chain uses TRBV15 and TRBJ2-7; D might be TRBD1 (6 bases). The V gene's germline CDR1 is LNHNV and CDR2 YYDKDF (reference sequence). The V end lost 1 base, the J end lost 3 bases, and 10 bases lay between the germline ends. The CDR3 sequence is 14 residues long. This CDR3 is CATSRGGGSYEQYF. The CDR3 DNA sequence: TGTGCCACCAGCAGAGGTGGGGGCAGCTACGAGCAGTACTTC. Based on the CDR3 plus reference TRBV15 and TRBJ2-7, the full variable domain is DAMVIQNPRYQVTQFGKPVTLSCSQTLNHNVMYWYQQKSSQAPKLLFHYYDKDFNNEADTPDNFQSRRPNTSFCFLDIRSPGLGDTAMYLCATSRGGGSYEQYFGPGTRLTVT.

The rearrangement joins TRBV15 to TRBJ2-5; 10 bases line up with TRBD2. Trimming removed 1 base from V and 5 bases from J; junction bases left unmatched: 4. In germline, CDR1 is LNHNV, CDR2 YYDKDF (reference sequence). CDR3 length: 15 amino acids. The CDR3 DNA sequence: TGTGCCACCAGCAGAGCTAGCGGGAGCGGGGAGACCCAGTACTTC. This encodes CATSRASGSGETQYF.

This clone was recorded a few times. The chain uses TRBV7-2 and TRBJ2-4; 11 positions agree with TRBD1. CDR1 is SGHTA and CDR2 is FQGNSA in the germline V gene. The CDR3 spans 16 residues. Losses at the gene ends were 5 bases for V and 0 bases for J; bases not matched to a gene: 3. The CDR3 DNA reads TGTGCCAGCAGCAAGGACAGGGGGCTAGCCAAAAACATTCAGTACTTC. This encodes CASSKDRGLAKNIQYF.

V and J are TRBV19 and TRBJ2-1; a possible D gene is TRBD1 (5 bases). V was trimmed by 5 bases and J by 3 bases, leaving 11 bases between them. The CDR3 spans 14 residues. The germline V gene has CDR1 LNHDA and CDR2 SQIVND (reference sequence). DNA of the CDR3: TGTGCCAGTAGTCTCGGACACCTCTACAATGAGCAGTTCTTC. It codes for CASSLGHLYNEQFF.

This clone appeared a few times. V usage is TRBV6-6 and J usage is TRBJ1-3; the D is unclear. CDR3 size: 13 residues. Germline V CDR1 and CDR2: MNHNY, SVGAGI (reference sequence). Trimming stripped 7 bases from V and 0 bases from J, with 7 bases between. The CDR3 protein is CASTEFSGNTIYF. Written as DNA, the CDR3 is TGTGCCAGCACTGAATTCTCTGGAAACACCATATATTTT.

This clone was picked up a small number of times. The V and J genes are TRBV6-6 and TRBJ2-7; possibly TRBD1 or TRBD2 for D (6 bases each). CDR1 is MNHNY, CDR2 SVGAGI, per germline (reference sequence). This CDR3 is built from 15 residues. Trimming cost V 4 bases and J 4 bases, with 17 bases left between them. CDR3 amino acids: CASSSRGAEVYEQYF. The CDR3, as DNA: TGTGCCAGCAGTTCGAGGGGGGCCGAGGTATACGAGCAGTACTTC.

This clone has a handful of counts. The chain is built from TRBV11-2 and TRBJ1-2, with D unclear. Germline assignment: CDR1 SGHAT and CDR2 FQNNGV. The ends were cut back, 2 bases at V and 8 bases at J, with 9 bases in the middle. The CDR3 is 12 residues long. CDR3: CASSLNLQGYTF. CDR3 nucleotides: TGTGCCAGCAGCTTAAACCTCCAGGGCTACACCTTC.

The rearrangement uses TRBV25-1 and TRBJ1-2; D ambiguous. Germline-derived CDR1 and CDR2 are MGHDK and SYGVNS. The CDR3 runs to 14 residues. The V and J ends lost 3 bases and 11 bases respectively, with 19 bases between them. CDR3 in DNA: TGTGCCAGCAGTGAGTTAGCGAGTCTCTTGGTATACACCTTC. Translating it yields CASSELASLLVYTF.

The chain joins TRBV6-5 to TRBJ2-5; D is perhaps TRBD1 (6 bases). The CDR3 sequence is 14 residues long. Germline V gives CDR1 MNHEY, CDR2 SVGAGI. V was shortened by 8 bases and J by 4 bases, with 17 bases between the two germline ends. The CDR3 nucleotides are TGTGCCAGCCAGCAGGGGTACCGCCCAGAGACCCAGTACTTC. This gives the protein CASQQGYRPETQYF.

This clone was detected a few times. The chain has TRBV7-9 and TRBJ2-2, with 7 bases lining up with TRBD2. The ends lost 6 bases at V and 5 bases at J; junction bases unmatched: 12. Per the germline V gene, CDR1 is SEHNR and CDR2 is FQNEAQ (reference sequence). This CDR3 comprises 16 residues. The CDR3 region is CASSFSAGEETGELFF. The CDR3 nucleotides read TGTGCCAGCAGTTTCAGTGCGGGAGAGGAGACCGGGGAGCTGTTTTTT. The variable domain in full, with the rest retrieved from reference TRBV7-9 and TRBJ2-2, is DTGVSQNPRHKITKRGQNVTFRCDPISEHNRLYWYRQTLGQGPEFLTYFQNEAQLEKSRLLSDRFSAERPKGSFSTLEIQRTEQGDSAMYLCASSFSAGEETGELFFGEGSRLTVL.

In this sample, this clone turned up a few times. CDR3 loop: CASTSTGFNQPQHF. DNA for the CDR3: TGTGCCAGCACCTCGACAGGATTCAATCAGCCCCAGCATTTT. This chain links TRBV28 with TRBJ1-5; D may be TRBD1 (6 bases). There are 14 residues in the CDR3. Germline V gene data show CDR1 as MDHEN and CDR2 as SYDVKM. V lost 7 bases and J lost 3, with 13 bases in between.

The genes are TRBV29-1 and TRBJ2-3; no reliable D call. The germline V and J ends were trimmed by 5 bases and 2 bases, with 14 bases remaining between them. Germline V gene lookup returns CDR1 SQVTM and CDR2 ANQGSEA. The CDR3 runs to 14 residues. The CDR3 here is CSVRPRDSTDTQYF. In DNA, the CDR3 is TGCAGCGTTCGTCCCCGCGATTCCACAGATACGCAGTATTTT.

This chain links TRBV28 with TRBJ2-7; a weak D match, TRBD2 (7 bases). Germline V gene data show CDR1 as MDHEN and CDR2 as SYDVKM. V was pared by 10 bases and J by 2 bases, with 30 bases between. The CDR3 totals 18 residues. The DNA of the CDR3 is TGTGCCATCACTAGGGGAGGGACATTGATACCCGCTCCCTACGAGCAGTACTTC. Encoded protein: CAITRGGTLIPAPYEQYF.

This clone was counted only a few times. This chain links TRBV7-9 with TRBJ2-7; TRBD2 aligns across 8 bases. In germline, CDR1 is SEHNR, CDR2 FQNEAQ (reference sequence). The ends lost 3 bases at V and 2 bases at J; junction bases unmatched: 3. There are 14 residues in the CDR3. CDR3 in amino acids: CASSFGGATYEQYF. CDR3 DNA sequence: TGTGCCAGCAGCTTCGGGGGGGCCACCTACGAGCAGTACTTC.

V is TRBV6-5 and J is TRBJ2-7; the match to TRBD1 covers 7 bases. Germline V gene lookup returns CDR1 MNHEY and CDR2 SVGAGI. With V trimmed by 5 bases and J by 2 bases, 6 bases remained unmatched. The CDR3 runs to 14 residues. This CDR3 reads CASSPTGTPYEQYF. The CDR3 DNA follows: TGTGCCAGCAGTCCGACAGGGACCCCCTACGAGCAGTACTTC.

This clone was found a few times. V usage is TRBV21-1 and J usage is TRBJ1-2; TRBD1 is the table's D call and was not checked against the DNA. TRBV21-1 corresponds to a pseudogene. The CDR3 is made up of 14 amino acids. The CDR3 DNA sequence: TGTGCCAGCAGCACGGTGGACAGGGCTGATGGCTACACCTTC. Encoded protein: CASSTVDRADGYTF.

The chain joins TRBV20-1 to TRBJ1-1, with 9 bases lining up with TRBD1. There are 11 residues in the CDR3. Germline V lookup: CDR1 DFQATT, CDR2 SNEGSKA (reference sequence). After removal of 1 base from V and 13 bases from J, the junction contained 4 bases not matched to a gene. The CDR3 DNA sequence: TGCAGTGCTAGAGCCGGGACAGGGAGTTTCTTT. This codes for CSARAGTGSFF.

This chain links TRBV11-2 with TRBJ2-5, with unresolved D. V was trimmed by 8 bases and J by 3 bases, leaving 16 bases between them. Germline values: CDR1 SGHAT, CDR2 FQNNGV. CDR3 length equals 14 residues. The CDR3 sequence is CASGNRDREETQYF. Here the CDR3 DNA reads TGTGCCAGCGGGAACCGTGATAGGGAAGAGACCCAGTACTTC.

This clone showed up just a few times. J is TRBJ2-7 and V is TRBV10-3; tentatively, D is TRBD2 (5 bases). The V gene's germline CDR1 is ENHRY and CDR2 SYGVKD. CDR3 length: 13 residues. V gave up 1 base and J gave up 7 bases, with 11 bases separating them. The CDR3 is CAISELDPGEQYF. The CDR3 DNA reads as TGTGCCATCAGTGAGTTGGACCCGGGGGAGCAGTACTTC.

The chain joins TRBV4-3 to TRBJ2-3, with D unclear. Germline V gene sequence: CDR1 LGHNA, CDR2 YSLEER. V lost 1 base and J lost 4, with 15 bases in between. The CDR3 is 16 residues long. The CDR3 nucleotides read TGCGCCAGCAGCCAAGGCAACAGCATAGTTTCAGATACGCAGTATTTT. This gives the protein CASSQGNSIVSDTQYF.

The chain uses TRBV7-6 and TRBJ2-2, with D possibly matching TRBD1 (6 bases). Germline CDR1 and CDR2: SGHVS and FNYEAQ. V lost 4 bases and J 3 bases, leaving 15 bases between the germline ends. The CDR3 spans 16 residues. For the CDR3, the DNA is TGTGCCAGCAGCTCTCAAGGGACATCGTACACCGGGGAGCTGTTTTTT. It is translated as CASSSQGTSYTGELFF. The full variable domain, rest sourced from reference TRBV7-6 and TRBJ2-2, is GAGVSQSPRYKVTKRGQDVALRCDPISGHVSLYWYRQALGQGPEFLTYFNYEAQQDKSGLPNDRFSAERPEGSISTLTIQRTEQRDSAMYRCASSSQGTSYTGELFFGEGSRLTVL.